Below, one T cell receptor (beta chain) is given with its context. The entry originates in a study of human T cells and chemical hapten exposure. Germline CDR1 and CDR2: MDHEN and SYDVKM. J was trimmed by 4 bases and V by 6 bases; bases with no gene match: 10. This CDR3 is built from 15 residues. Time point noted: patch test 2, 6 weeks after DPC sensitization. The treatment denotes: therapeutic diphenylcyclopropenone sensitization with weekly scalp DPC. Alopecia patients, 18 to 70 years old and DPC-suitable, served as donors. Library construction involved attaching unique molecular identifiers to individual cDNA molecules, which allowed quantitative, reproducible TCR counting. One entry per CDR3 protein, called by TCRdb with MiXCR from the RACE reads. The sample shows around 99,000 distinct CDR3 sequences, less than 10% of them seen only once.

The source was whole blood, collected in connection with sensitization to the hapten diphenylcyclopropenone (DPC). This clonotype originated in a middle-aged woman with alopecia areata. Some clones in this sample may be carry-over from other donors' samples. The chain combines TRBV28 with TRBJ2-7; TRBD1 agrees at 9 bases. The CDR3 DNA reads as TGTGCCAGCAGCTCACAGGGGGCAATTCTATACGAGCAGTACTTC. It is translated as CASSSQGAILYEQYF.